The present T cell receptor (beta chain) was sequenced within a study of T cell repertoires in cytomegalovirus infection. Study as a whole: Epitope selection comprised recently identified HLA-C-restricted CMV epitopes and well-studied HLA-B-restricted CMV epitopes. Study observations and caveats: HLA-C-restricted CMV-specific TCR beta clonotypes were dominant in the ex vivo response.

TCRdb analysed the reads with MiXCR anew, one entry per CDR3 protein. The sample holds about 400,000 distinct CDR3 sequences; approximately 35% are singletons and the top ten take approximately 15%. The junction had 12 bases not matched to a gene; V was cut back by 4 bases and J by 7 bases. The CDR3 sequence is 17 residues long. Concerning this clonotype itself: What it recognizes is unknown.

The source material was cultured PBMCs, sampled from culture after CMV antigen stimulation. The gene calls are TRBV12-3 or TRBV12-4 and TRBJ2-1; 11 bases line up with TRBD2. The sequence came from a human donor in good health (CMV status not recorded). Some clones in this sample may be carry-over from other donors' samples. DNA of the CDR3: TGTGCCAGCAGTTCACACCCACTAGCGGGAGATAGGAATGAGCAGTTCTTC. The encoded protein is CASSSHPLAGDRNEQFF.